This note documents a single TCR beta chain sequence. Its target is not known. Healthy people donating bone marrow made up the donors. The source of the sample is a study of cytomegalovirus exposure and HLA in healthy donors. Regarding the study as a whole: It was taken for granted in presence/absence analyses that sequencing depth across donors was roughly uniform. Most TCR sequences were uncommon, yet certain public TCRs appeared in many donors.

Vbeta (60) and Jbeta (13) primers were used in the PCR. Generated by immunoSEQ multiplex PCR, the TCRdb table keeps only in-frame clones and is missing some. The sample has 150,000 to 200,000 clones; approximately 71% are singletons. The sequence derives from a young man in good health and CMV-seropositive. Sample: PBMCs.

CDR3 bases: TGCAGCGTTGTCAAGAACACTGAAGCTTTCTTT. It encodes CSVVKNTEAFF. The chain joins TRBV29-1 to TRBJ1-1; no definite D call. This CDR3 is 11 amino acids long. Between the trimmed V and J ends, which lost 4 bases and 1 base, there was a span of 4 bases. Germline V gene sequence: CDR1 SQVTM, CDR2 ANQGSEA. The full variable domain, with the rest looked up from reference TRBV29-1 and TRBJ1-1, is SAVISQKPSRDICQRGTSLTIQCQVDSQVTMMFWYRQQPGQSLTLIATANQGSEATYESGFVIDKFPISRPNLTFSTLTVSNMSPEDSSIYLCSVVKNTEAFFGQGTRLTVV.